A single sample gave rise to the 2 T cell receptor beta chains below, sequenced in a study of T cells in Graves' hyperthyroidism and ophthalmopathy. The TCR beta CDR3 regions underwent amplification using RNA transcripts as the source. During a first-round RT-PCR of the TCR CDR3, the HTBI primer set was used. One entry per CDR3 protein, called by TCRdb with MiXCR from the multiplex PCR reads. This repertoire shows roughly 500,000 distinct CDR3 sequences, roughly 45% found once; its top ten account for about 43%. The sample was peripheral blood or thyroid tissue (not recorded which). The receptors originated from an adult woman with Graves' disease, either hyperthyroidism or ophthalmopathy (not recorded which).

The CDR3 DNA reads TGCAGTGCTCCGGGACTACCGATCTACGAGCAGTACTTC. Protein sequence: CSAPGLPIYEQYF. V usage is TRBV20-1 and J usage is TRBJ2-7; 7 bases match TRBD2. Germline V gives CDR1 DFQATT, CDR2 SNEGSKA (reference sequence). The V and J ends lost 5 bases and 3 bases, in that order; junction bases with no gene match: 7. The CDR3 runs to 13 residues.

This sequence joins TRBV29-1 and TRBJ1-3; the D gene is possibly TRBD1 (5 bases). The CDR3 is made up of 12 amino acids. Germline CDR1 is SQVTM and CDR2 is ANQGSEA. Trimming removed 8 bases at V and 2 bases at J, with 10 bases between. CDR3 sequence (DNA): TGCAGCAGTCAGGGAGCTGGAAACACCATATATTTT. This gives the protein CSSQGAGNTIYF.